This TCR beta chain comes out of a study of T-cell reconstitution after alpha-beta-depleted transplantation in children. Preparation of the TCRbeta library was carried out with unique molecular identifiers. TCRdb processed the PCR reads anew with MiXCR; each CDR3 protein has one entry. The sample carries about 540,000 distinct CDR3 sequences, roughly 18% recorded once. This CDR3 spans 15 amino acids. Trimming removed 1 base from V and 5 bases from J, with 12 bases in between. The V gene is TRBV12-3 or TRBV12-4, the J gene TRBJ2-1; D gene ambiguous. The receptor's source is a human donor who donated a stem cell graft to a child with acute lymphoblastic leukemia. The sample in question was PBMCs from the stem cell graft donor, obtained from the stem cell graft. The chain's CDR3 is CASSLVRVLDNEQFF. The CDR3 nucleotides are TGTGCCAGCAGTTTAGTTAGGGTGTTGGACAATGAGCAGTTCTTC.